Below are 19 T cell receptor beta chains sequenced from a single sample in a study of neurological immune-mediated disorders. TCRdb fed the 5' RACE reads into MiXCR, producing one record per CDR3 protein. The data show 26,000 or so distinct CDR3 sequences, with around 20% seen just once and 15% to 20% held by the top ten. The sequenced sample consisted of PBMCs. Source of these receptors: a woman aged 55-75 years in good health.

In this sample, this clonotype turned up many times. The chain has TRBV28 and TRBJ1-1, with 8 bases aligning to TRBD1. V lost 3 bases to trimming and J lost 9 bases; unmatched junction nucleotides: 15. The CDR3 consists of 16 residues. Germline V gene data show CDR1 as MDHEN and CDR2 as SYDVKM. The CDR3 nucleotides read TGTGCCAGCAGTTTTTTTTTTAGGAACGACAGGGGACAAGCTTTCTTT. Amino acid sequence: CASSFFFRNDRGQAFF.

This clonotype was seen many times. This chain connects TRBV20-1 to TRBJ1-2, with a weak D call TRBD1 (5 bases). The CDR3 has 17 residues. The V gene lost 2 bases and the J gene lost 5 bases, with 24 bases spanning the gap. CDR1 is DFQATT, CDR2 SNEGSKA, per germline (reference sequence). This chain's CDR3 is CSARFLDNQRGLYGYTF. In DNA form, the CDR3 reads TGCAGTGCTAGATTTTTGGACAATCAGCGGGGCCTATATGGCTACACCTTC.

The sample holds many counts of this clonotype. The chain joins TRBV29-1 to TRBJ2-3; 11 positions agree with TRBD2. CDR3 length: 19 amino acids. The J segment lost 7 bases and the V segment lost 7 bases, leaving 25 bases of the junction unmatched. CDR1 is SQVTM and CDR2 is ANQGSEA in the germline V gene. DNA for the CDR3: TGCAGCGCTACCGGACTGTTTGCGGTGACTAGCGGGGTTCGGTATACGCAGTATTTT. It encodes CSATGLFAVTSGVRYTQYF.

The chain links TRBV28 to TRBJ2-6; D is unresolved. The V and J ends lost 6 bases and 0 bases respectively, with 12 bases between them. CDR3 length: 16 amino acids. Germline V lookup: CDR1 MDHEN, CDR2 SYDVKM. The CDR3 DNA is TGTGCCAGCAGCCCCACCCGGGCCTCTGGGGCCAACGTCCTGACTTTC. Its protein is CASSPTRASGANVLTF. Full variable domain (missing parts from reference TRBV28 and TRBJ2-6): DVKVTQSSRYLVKRTGEKVFLECVQDMDHENMFWYRQDPGLGLRLIYFSYDVKMKEKGDIPEGYSVSREKKERFSLILESASTNQTSMYLCASSPTRASGANVLTFGAGSRLTVL.

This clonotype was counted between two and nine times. CDR3 amino acids: CASSSDRGQETQYF. The CDR3 DNA follows: TGCGCCAGCAGTTCGGACAGGGGGCAAGAGACCCAGTACTTC. This rearrangement joins TRBV5-1 to TRBJ2-5, with TRBD1 matching 10 bases. The CDR3 has 14 amino acids. CDR1 and CDR2 from the germline V gene are SGHRS and YFSETQ. Trimming took 5 bases from V and 2 from J; bases not matched to a gene: 3.

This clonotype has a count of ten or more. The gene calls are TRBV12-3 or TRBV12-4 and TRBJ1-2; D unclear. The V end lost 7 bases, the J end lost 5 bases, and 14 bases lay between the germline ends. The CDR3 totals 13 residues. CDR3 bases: TGTGCCAGCACTGAGACGGGAACTTATGGCTACACCTTC. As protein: CASTETGTYGYTF.

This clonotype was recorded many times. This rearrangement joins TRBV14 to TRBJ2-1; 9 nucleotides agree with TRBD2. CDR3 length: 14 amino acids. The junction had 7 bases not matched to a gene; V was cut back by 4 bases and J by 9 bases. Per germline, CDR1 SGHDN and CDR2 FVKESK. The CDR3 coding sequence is TGTGCCAGCAGCCTCCGTAGCGGGGGTGGTGAGCAGTTCTTC. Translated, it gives CASSLRSGGGEQFF.

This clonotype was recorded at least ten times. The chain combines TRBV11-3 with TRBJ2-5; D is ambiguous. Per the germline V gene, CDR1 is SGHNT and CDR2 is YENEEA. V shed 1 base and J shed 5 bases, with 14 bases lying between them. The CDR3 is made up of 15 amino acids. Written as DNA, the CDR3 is TGTGCCAGCAGCTTAGGGCAGAACGCCCGGGAGACCCAGTACTTC. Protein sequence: CASSLGQNARETQYF. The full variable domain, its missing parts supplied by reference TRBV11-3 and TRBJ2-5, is EAGVVQSPRYKIIEKKQPVAFWCNPISGHNTLYWYLQNLGQGPELLIRYENEEAVDDSQLPKDRFSAERLKGVDSTLKIQPAELGDSAVYLCASSLGQNARETQYFGPGTRLLVL.

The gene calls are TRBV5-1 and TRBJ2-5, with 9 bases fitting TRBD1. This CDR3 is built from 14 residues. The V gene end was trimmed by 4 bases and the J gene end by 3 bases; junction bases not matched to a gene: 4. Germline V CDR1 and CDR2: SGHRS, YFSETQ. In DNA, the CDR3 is TGCGCCAGCAGCATAGGACAGGGGAAAGAGACCCAGTACTTC. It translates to CASSIGQGKETQYF.

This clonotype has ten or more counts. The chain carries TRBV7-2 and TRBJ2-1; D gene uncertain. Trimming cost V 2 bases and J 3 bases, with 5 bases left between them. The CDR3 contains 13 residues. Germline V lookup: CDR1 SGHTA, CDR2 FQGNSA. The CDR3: CASSLQIYNEQFF. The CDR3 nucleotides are TGTGCCAGCAGCTTACAGATCTACAATGAGCAGTTCTTC. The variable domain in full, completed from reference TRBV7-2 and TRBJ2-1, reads GAGVSQSPSNKVTEKGKDVELRCDPISGHTALYWYRQSLGQGLEFLIYFQGNSAPDKSGLPSDRFSAERTGGSVSTLTIQRTQQEDSAVYLCASSLQIYNEQFFGPGTRLTVL.

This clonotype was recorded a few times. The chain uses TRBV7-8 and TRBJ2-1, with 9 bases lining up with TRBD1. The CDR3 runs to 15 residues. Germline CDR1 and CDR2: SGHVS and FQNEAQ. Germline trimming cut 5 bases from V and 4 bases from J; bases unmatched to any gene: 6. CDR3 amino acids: CASSTGTGQYNEQFF. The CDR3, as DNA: TGTGCCAGCAGCACCGGGACAGGGCAATACAATGAGCAGTTCTTC.

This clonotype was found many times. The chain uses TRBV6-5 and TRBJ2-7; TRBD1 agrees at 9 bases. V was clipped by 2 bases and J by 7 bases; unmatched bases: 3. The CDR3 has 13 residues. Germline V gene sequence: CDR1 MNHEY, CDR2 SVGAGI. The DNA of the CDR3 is TGTGCCAGCAGTTACACGACAGGGGGGGAGCAGTACTTC. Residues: CASSYTTGGEQYF.

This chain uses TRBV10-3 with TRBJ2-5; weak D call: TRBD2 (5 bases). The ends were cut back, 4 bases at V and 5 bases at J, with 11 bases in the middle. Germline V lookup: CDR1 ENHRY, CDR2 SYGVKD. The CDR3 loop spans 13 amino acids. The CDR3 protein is CAISVEGWETQYF. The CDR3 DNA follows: TGTGCCATCAGTGTTGAGGGTTGGGAGACCCAGTACTTC.

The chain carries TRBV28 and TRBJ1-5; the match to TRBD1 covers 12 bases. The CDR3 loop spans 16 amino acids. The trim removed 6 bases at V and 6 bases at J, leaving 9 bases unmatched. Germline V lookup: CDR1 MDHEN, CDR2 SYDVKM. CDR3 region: CASRPGTGGLGQPQHF. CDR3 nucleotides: TGTGCCAGCAGACCCGGGACAGGGGGCTTGGGTCAGCCCCAGCATTTT.

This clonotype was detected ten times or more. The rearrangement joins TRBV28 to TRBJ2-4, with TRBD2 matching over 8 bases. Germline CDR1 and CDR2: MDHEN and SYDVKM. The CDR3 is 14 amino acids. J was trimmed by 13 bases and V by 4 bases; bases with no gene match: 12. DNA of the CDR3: TGTGCCAGCAGTTCGCACCGGGGGGGGGTCAAACAGTACTTC. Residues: CASSSHRGGVKQYF. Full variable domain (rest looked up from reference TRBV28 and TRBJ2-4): DVKVTQSSRYLVKRTGEKVFLECVQDMDHENMFWYRQDPGLGLRLIYFSYDVKMKEKGDIPEGYSVSREKKERFSLILESASTNQTSMYLCASSSHRGGVKQYFGAGTRLSVL.

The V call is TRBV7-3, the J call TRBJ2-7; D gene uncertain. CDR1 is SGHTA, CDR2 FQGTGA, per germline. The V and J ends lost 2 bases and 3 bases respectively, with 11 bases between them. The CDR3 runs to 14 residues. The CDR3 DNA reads TGTGCCAGCAGCTTAGGGCCCAACGGCTACGAGCAGTACTTC. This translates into CASSLGPNGYEQYF. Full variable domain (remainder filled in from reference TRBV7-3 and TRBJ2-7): GAGVSQTPSNKVTEKGKYVELRCDPISGHTALYWYRQSLGQGPEFLIYFQGTGAADDSGLPNDRFFAVRPEGSVSTLKIQRTERGDSAVYLCASSLGPNGYEQYFGPGTRLTVT.

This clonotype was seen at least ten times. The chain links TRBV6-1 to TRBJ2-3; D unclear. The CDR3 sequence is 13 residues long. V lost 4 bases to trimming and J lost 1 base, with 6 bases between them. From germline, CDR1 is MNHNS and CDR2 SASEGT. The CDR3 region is CASSVQGTDTQYF. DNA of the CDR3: TGTGCCAGCAGTGTCCAGGGCACAGATACGCAGTATTTT.

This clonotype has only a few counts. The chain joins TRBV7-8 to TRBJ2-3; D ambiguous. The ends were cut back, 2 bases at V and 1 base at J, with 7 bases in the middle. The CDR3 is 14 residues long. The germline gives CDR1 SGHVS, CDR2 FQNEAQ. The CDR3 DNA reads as TGTGCCAGCAGCTTAAGTTTGGGCACAGATACGCAGTATTTT. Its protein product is CASSLSLGTDTQYF.

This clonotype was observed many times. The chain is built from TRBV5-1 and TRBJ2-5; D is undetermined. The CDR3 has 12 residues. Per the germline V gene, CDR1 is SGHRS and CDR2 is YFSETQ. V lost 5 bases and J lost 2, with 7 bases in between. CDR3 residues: CASSPQQETQYF. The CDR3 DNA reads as TGCGCCAGCAGTCCCCAGCAAGAGACCCAGTACTTC.